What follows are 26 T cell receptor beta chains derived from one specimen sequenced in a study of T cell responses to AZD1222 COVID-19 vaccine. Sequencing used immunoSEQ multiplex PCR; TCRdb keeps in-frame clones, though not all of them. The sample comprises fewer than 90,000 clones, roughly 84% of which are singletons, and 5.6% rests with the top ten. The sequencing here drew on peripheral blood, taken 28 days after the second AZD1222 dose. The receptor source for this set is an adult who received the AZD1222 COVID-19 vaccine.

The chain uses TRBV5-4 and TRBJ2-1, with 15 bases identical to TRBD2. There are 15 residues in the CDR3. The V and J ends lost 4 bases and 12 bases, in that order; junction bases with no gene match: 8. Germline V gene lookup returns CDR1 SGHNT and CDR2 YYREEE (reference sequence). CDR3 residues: CASSPGLAGGVGQFF. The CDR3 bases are TGTGCCAGCAGCCCGGGACTAGCGGGGGGAGTTGGGCAGTTCTTC.

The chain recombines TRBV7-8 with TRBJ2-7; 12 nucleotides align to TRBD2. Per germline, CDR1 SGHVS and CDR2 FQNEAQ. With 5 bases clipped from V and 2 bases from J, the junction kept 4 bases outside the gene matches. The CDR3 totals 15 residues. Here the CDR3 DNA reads TGTGCCAGCAGCCAAGCTAGCGGGGGGGCCTACGAGCAGTACTTC. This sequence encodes CASSQASGGAYEQYF. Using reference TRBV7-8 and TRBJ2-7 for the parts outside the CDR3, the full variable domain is GAGVSQSPRYKVAKRGQDVALRCDPISGHVSLFWYQQALGQGPEFLTYFQNEAQLDKSGLPSDRFFAERPEGSVSTLKIQRTQQEDSAVYLCASSQASGGAYEQYFGPGTRLTVT.

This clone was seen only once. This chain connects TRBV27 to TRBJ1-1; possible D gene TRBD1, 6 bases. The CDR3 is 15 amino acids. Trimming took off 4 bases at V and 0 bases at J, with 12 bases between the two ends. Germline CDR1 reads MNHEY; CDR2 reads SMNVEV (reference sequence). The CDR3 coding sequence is TGTGCCAGCAGTTCCTGGGGGGGCATGAACACTGAAGCTTTCTTT. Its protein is CASSSWGGMNTEAFF.

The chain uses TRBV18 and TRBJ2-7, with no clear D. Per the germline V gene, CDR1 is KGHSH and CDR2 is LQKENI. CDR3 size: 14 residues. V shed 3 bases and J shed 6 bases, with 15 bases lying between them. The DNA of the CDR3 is TGTGCCAGCTCACCGTCCGCGCAGGAAGGCGAGCAGTACTTC. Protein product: CASSPSAQEGEQYF.

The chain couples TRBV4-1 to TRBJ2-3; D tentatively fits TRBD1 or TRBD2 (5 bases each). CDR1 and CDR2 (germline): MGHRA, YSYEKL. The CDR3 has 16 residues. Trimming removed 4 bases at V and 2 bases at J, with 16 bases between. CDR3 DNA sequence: TGCGCCAGCAGCCCCCCGGGACCGCGCAACACAGATACGCAGTATTTT. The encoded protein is CASSPPGPRNTDTQYF.

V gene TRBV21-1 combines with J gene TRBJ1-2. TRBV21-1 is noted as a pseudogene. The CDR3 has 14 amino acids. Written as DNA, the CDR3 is TGTGCCAGCAGACGTACAGGGAGGCTTGAGGGCTACACCTTC. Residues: CASRRTGRLEGYTF.

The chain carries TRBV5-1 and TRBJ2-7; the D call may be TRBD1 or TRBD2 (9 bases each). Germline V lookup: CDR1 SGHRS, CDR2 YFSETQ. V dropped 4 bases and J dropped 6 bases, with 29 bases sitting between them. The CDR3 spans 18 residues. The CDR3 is CASSPGQGVRAGGGEQYF. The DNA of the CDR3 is TGCGCCAGCAGCCCGGGACAGGGCGTTAGAGCGGGAGGTGGCGAGCAGTACTTC.

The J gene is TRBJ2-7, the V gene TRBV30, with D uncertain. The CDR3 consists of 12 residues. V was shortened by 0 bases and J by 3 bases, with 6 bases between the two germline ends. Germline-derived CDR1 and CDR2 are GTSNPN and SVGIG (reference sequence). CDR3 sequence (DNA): TGTGCCTGGAGTGTAATGAACTACGAGCAGTACTTC. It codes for CAWSVMNYEQYF. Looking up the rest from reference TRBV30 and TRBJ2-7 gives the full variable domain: SQTIHQWPATLVQPVGSPLSLECTVEGTSNPNLYWYRQAAGRGLQLLFYSVGIGQISSEVPQNLSASRPQDRQFILSSKKLLLSDSGFYLCAWSVMNYEQYFGPGTRLTVT.

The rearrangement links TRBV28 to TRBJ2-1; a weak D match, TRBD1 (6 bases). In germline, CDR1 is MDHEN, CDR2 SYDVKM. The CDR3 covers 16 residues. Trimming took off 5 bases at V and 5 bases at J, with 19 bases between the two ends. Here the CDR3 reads CASSPPRDTFNNEQFF. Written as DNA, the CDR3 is TGTGCCAGCAGTCCACCCCGGGACACCTTCAACAATGAGCAGTTCTTC. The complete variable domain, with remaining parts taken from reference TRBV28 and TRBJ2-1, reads DVKVTQSSRYLVKRTGEKVFLECVQDMDHENMFWYRQDPGLGLRLIYFSYDVKMKEKGDIPEGYSVSREKKERFSLILESASTNQTSMYLCASSPPRDTFNNEQFFGPGTRLTVL.

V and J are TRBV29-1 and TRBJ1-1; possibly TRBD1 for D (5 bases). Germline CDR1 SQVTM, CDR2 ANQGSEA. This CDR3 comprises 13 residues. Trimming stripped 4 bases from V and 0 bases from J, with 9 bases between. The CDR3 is CSVVLGLNTEAFF. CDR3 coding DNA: TGCAGCGTTGTATTGGGACTGAACACTGAAGCTTTCTTT.

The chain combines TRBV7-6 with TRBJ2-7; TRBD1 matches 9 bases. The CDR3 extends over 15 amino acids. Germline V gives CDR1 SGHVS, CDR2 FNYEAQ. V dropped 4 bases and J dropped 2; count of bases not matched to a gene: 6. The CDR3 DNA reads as TGTGCCAGCAGCTACAGGACAGGGGTCCCCTACGAGCAGTACTTC. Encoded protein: CASSYRTGVPYEQYF.

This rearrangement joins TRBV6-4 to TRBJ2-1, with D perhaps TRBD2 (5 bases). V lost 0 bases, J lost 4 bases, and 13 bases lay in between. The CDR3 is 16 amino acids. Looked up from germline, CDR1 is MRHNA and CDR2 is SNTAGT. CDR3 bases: TGTGCCAGCAGTGACTCGCATCTTTCGGGGTACAATGAGCAGTTCTTC. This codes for CASSDSHLSGYNEQFF.

The CDR3 is CASSPRGADPYEQYF. CDR3 nucleotides: TGTGCCAGCAGCCCCCGGGGAGCAGACCCATACGAGCAGTACTTC. This chain connects TRBV9 to TRBJ2-7, with D maybe TRBD2 (5 bases). The germline V gene has CDR1 SGDLS and CDR2 YYNGEE. The CDR3 contains 15 residues. The ends were cut back, 4 bases at V and 4 bases at J, with 18 bases in the middle.

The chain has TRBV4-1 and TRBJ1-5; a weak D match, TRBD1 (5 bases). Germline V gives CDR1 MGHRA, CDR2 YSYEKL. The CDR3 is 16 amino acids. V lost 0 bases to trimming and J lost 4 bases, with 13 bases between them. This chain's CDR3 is CASSQEQVVLNQPQHF. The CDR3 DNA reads TGCGCCAGCAGCCAAGAACAGGTAGTGCTAAATCAGCCCCAGCATTTT.

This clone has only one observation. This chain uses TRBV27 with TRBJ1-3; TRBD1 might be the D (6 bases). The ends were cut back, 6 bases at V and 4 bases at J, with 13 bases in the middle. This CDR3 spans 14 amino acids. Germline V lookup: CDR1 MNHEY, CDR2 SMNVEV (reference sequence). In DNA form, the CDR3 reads TGTGCCAGCAGCCGCAAGGGGGGCGGAAACACCATATATTTT. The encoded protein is CASSRKGGGNTIYF.

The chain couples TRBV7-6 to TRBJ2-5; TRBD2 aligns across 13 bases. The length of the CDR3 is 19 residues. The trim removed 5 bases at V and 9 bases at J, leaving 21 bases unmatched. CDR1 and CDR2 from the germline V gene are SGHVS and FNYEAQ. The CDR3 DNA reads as TGTGCCAGCAGCCCCTGGACTAGCGGGGGCGGGGGTAGTGTGTCGGCCCAGTACTTC. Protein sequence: CASSPWTSGGGGSVSAQYF.

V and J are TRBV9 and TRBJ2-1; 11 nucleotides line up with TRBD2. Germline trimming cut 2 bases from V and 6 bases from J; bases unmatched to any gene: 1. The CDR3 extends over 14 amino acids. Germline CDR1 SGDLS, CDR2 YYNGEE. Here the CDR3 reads CASSVLAGGNEQFF. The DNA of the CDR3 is TGTGCCAGCAGCGTCCTAGCGGGAGGCAATGAGCAGTTCTTC.

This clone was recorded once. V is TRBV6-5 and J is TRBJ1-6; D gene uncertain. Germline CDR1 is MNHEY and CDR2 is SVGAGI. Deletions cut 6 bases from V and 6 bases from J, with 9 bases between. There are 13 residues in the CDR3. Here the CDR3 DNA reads TGTGCCAGCAGGACGATGGGTAATTCACCCCTCCACTTT. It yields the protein CASRTMGNSPLHF.

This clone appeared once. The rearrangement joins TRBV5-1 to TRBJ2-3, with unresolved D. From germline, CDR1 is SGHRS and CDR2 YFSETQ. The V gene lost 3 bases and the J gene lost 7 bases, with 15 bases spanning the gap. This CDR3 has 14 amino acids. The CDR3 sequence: CASSSLTSIHTQYF. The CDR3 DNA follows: TGCGCCAGCAGCTCCCTGACCTCGATTCATACGCAGTATTTT.

CDR3 in amino acids: CASSSAQGAGEKLFF. CDR3 nucleotides: TGTGCCAGCAGCTCCGCACAGGGGGCAGGTGAAAAACTGTTTTTT. This rearrangement joins TRBV7-2 to TRBJ1-4; 9 nucleotides match TRBD1. This CDR3 spans 15 amino acids. Losses at the gene ends were 4 bases for V and 7 bases for J; bases not matched to a gene: 7. Germline V lookup: CDR1 SGHTA, CDR2 FQGNSA.

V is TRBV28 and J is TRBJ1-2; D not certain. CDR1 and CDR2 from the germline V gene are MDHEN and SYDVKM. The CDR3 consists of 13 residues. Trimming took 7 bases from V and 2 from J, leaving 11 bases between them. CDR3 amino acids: CASNQTPNYGYTF. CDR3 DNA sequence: TGTGCCAGCAATCAGACACCCAACTATGGCTACACCTTC.

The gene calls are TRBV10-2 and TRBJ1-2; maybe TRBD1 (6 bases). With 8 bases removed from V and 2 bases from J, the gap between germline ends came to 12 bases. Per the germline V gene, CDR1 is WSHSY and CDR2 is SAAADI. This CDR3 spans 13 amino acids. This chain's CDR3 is CASGGGGNYGYTF. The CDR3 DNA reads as TGCGCCAGCGGGGGCGGCGGGAACTATGGCTACACCTTC.

The CDR3 region has the DNA TGTGCCAGCAGCTTGTACATACTTACCGGGGAGCTGTTTTTT. It codes for CASSLYILTGELFF. This rearrangement joins TRBV13 to TRBJ2-2; D gene ambiguous. CDR1 is PRHDT, CDR2 FYEKMQ, per germline (reference sequence). This CDR3 comprises 14 residues. The V gene lost 3 bases and the J gene lost 5 bases, with 10 bases spanning the gap.

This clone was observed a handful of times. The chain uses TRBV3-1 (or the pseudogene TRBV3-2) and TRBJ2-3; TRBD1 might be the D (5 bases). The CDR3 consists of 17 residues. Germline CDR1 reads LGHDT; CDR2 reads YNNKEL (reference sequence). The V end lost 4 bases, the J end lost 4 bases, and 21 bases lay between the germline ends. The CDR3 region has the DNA TGTGCCAGCAGCCCCCAGCGTTTGGGCAGGGCGTCAGATACGCAGTATTTT. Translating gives CASSPQRLGRASDTQYF.

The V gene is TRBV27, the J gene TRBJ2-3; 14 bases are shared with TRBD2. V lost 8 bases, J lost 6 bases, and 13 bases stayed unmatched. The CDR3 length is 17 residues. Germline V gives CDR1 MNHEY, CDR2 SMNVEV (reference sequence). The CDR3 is CASYLGLAGAPSDTQYF. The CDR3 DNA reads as TGTGCCAGCTACTTGGGACTAGCGGGAGCCCCTTCTGATACGCAGTATTTT.

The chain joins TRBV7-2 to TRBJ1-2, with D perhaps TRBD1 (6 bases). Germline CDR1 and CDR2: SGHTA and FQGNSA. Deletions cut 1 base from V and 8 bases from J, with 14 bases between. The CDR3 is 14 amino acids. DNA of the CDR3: TGTGCCAGCAGCTTAGTTTACGGGGGCGCGGGCTACACCTTC. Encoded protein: CASSLVYGGAGYTF.